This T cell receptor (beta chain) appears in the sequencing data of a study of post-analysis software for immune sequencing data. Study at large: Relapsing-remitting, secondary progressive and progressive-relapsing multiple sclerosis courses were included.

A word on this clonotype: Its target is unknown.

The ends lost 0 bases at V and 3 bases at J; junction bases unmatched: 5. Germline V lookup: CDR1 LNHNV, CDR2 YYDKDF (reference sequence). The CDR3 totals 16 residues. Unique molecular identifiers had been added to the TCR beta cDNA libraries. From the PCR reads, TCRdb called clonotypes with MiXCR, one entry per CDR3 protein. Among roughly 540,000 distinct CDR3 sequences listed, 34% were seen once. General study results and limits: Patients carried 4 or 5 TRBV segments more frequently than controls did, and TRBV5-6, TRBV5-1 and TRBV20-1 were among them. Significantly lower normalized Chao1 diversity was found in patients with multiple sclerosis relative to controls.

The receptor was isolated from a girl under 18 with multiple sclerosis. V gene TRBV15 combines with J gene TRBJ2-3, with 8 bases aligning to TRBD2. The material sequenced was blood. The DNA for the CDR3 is TGTGCCACCAGCAGAGACCCGGGGGGGACAACAGATACGCAGTATTTT. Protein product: CATSRDPGGTTDTQYF.